The source of this T cell receptor beta chain is a study of OX40 agonist ivuxolimab in advanced cancers. As for the study in general: Dose-escalation patients had hepatocellular carcinoma, melanoma, renal cell or head and neck cancer. The dose-escalation cohort was over 65% male, with a mean age of 60 years, ranging roughly 20 to 90. Findings and limits, study-wide: Some patients without response likewise showed low normalized clonal expansion.

The protocol was immunoSEQ multiplex PCR, while the TCRdb copy is restricted to in-frame clones and leaves out a portion. The table includes more than 40,000 clones, about 88% detected once. The germline CDR1 and CDR2 sequences are SEHNR and FQNEAQ (reference sequence). The CDR3 is made up of 15 amino acids. With V trimmed by 5 bases and J by 3 bases, 6 bases remained unmatched. With respect to this clone: The target antigen is unknown.

This sample comprised CD4+ or CD8+ T cells sorted from blood, obtained in a trial of the OX40 agonist ivuxolimab. This TCR came from an adult with an advanced solid tumor such as melanoma, head and neck, liver or kidney cancer. V is TRBV7-9 and J is TRBJ2-3; 9 bases fit TRBD1. The CDR3: CASSPDRGHTDTQYF. The CDR3 DNA follows: TGTGCCAGCAGCCCGGACAGGGGTCATACAGATACGCAGTATTTT.